Sequencing of this T cell receptor beta chain was carried out in a study of blood T cells in healthy people across ages. Study background: Using template switching, researchers captured about one barcoded beta molecule for each two T cells.

This clonotype was seen a handful of times. Antigen specificity is unknown. A second PCR of about 7 to 12 cycles used a sample-barcoded 5' primer and a J-beta primer mix. Using its own MiXCR run on the 5' RACE reads, TCRdb lists one record per CDR3 protein. The repertoire holds about 750,000 distinct CDR3 sequences, approximately 53% seen once, with about 38% in the top ten. Isolated per sample were at least 6 million PBMCs. The authors extracted at least 6 micrograms of total RNA per sample. The ends were cut back, 0 bases at V and 6 bases at J, with 14 bases in the middle. Germline values: CDR1 DFQATT, CDR2 SNEGSKA (reference sequence). This CDR3 region has 14 residues. Whole-study findings and limits: From one million sequenced T cells, diversity estimates were lower bounds.

The receptor was derived from a man older than 75 in good health. The chain has TRBV20-1 and TRBJ1-2; TRBD1 is a possible D gene (5 bases). Sequencing was carried out using blood. The CDR3 loop is CSARDPRQGDGYTF. The CDR3 DNA sequence: TGCAGTGCTAGAGATCCTCGGCAGGGCGATGGCTACACCTTC.